This T cell receptor (beta chain) is drawn from a study of OX40 agonist ivuxolimab in advanced cancers. Overall study: Enrolled patients in dose escalation had cancers that were hepatocellular carcinoma, melanoma, renal cell or head and neck cancer. Partial responses were recorded for three patients, including one with hepatocellular carcinoma and two with cutaneous melanoma. Overall study results and limits: On average, a greater number of expanded clones characterised CD8+ T cells relative to CD4+. At 0.1 to 3.0 mg/kg and by week 6, CD4+ and CD8+ T cells in the blood had expanded clonally.

Only one count was recorded for this clone. Its antigen is still unknown. The V gene's germline CDR1 is SEHNR and CDR2 FQNEAQ (reference sequence). V was pared by 4 bases and J by 2 bases, with 9 bases between. CDR3 length: 14 residues. Here immunoSEQ multiplex PCR was the method, and the copy in TCRdb shows in-frame clones only, minus some. Of some 26,000 clones detected, just under 85% appear once; the ten largest clones hold roughly 29%. Sequences were derived from CD4+ or CD8+ T cells sorted from blood, sampled in a trial of the OX40 agonist ivuxolimab. The chain combines TRBV7-9 with TRBJ2-4, with D unclear. The sequence was obtained from an adult with an advanced solid tumor such as melanoma, head and neck, liver or kidney cancer. DNA for the CDR3: TGTGCCAGCAGCTATGACAAATCCAAAAACATTCAGTACTTC. This sequence encodes CASSYDKSKNIQYF.